Here is one T cell receptor beta chain with its context. This CDR3 has 15 amino acids. CDR1 is SGHVS and CDR2 is FNYEAQ in the germline V gene. The V and J ends lost 7 bases and 7 bases, in that order; junction bases with no gene match: 9. One entry per CDR3 protein results from TCRdb running MiXCR on the 5' RACE reads. The data show about 63,000 distinct CDR3 sequences, less than 20% seen once. This entry belongs to a study of HIV-infected patients and healthy controls. This sequence originates from a human donor in good health. The source material was CD4+ T cells from blood. The chain uses TRBV7-6 and TRBJ2-1, with 11 bases identical to TRBD2. The CDR3 spells CASNFPSGGMNEQFF. In nucleotides, the CDR3 is TGTGCCAGCAACTTTCCTAGCGGGGGGATGAATGAGCAGTTCTTC.